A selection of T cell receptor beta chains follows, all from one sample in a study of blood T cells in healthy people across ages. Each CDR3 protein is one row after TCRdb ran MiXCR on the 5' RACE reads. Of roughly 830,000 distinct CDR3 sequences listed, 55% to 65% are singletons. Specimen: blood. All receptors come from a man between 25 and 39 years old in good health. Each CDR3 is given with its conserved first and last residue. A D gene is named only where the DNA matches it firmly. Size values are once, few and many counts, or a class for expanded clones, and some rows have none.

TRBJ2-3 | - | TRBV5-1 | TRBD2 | CASSPQGVAGGDTQYF | TGCGCCAGCAGCCCTCAGGGAGTAGCGGGGGGAGATACGCAGTATTTT
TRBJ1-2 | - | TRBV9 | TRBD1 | CASSATGTDFYGYTF | TGTGCCAGCAGCGCGACCGGGACAGACTTCTATGGCTACACCTTC
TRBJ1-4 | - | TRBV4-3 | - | CASSRQRSSEKLFF | TGCGCCAGCAGCCGACAGCGTTCGTCTGAAAAACTGTTTTTT
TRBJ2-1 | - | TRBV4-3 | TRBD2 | CASSQVPPGLAGMSEQFF | TGCGCCAGCAGCCAAGTCCCACCCGGACTAGCTGGTATGTCTGAGCAGTTCTTC
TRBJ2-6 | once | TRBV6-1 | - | CASSDLGAGASVLTF | TGTGCCAGCAGTGATTTAGGGGCTGGGGCCAGCGTCCTGACTTTC
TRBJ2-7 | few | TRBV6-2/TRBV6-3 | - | CASTQNYEQYF | TGTGCCAGCACTCAGAACTACGAGCAGTACTTC
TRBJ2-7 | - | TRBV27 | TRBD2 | CASSFLSGATYEQYF | TGTGCCAGCAGTTTTCTTAGCGGGGCCACCTACGAGCAGTACTTC
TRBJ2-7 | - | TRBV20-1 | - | CSARSVAEQYF | TGCAGTGCTAGATCAGTAGCCGAGCAGTACTTC
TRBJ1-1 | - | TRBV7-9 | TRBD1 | CASSGQAAAFF | TGTGCCAGCAGCGGACAGGCTGCCGCTTTCTTT
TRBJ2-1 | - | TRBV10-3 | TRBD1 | CAISDDWDRGLYEQFF | TGTGCCATCAGTGACGACTGGGACAGGGGTTTGTATGAGCAGTTCTTC
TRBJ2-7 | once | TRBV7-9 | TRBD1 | CASSSIWDSHEQYF | TGTGCCAGCAGCTCGATATGGGACAGCCACGAGCAGTACTTC
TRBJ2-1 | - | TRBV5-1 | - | CASSAGLINEQFF | TGCGCCAGCAGCGCGGGACTCATCAATGAGCAGTTCTTC
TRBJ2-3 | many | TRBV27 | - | CATRPPGWDTQYF | TGTGCCACCCGACCGCCCGGGTGGGATACGCAGTATTTT
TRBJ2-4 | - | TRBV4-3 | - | CASSQENRAINIQYF | TGCGCCAGCAGCCAAGAAAACAGGGCAATAAACATTCAGTACTTC
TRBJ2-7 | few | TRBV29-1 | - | CSVAQGGHEQYF | TGCAGCGTTGCTCAGGGGGGCCACGAGCAGTACTTC
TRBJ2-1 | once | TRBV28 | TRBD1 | CASRSAGTGTEQFF | TGTGCCAGCAGAAGTGCCGGGACAGGGACTGAGCAGTTCTTC
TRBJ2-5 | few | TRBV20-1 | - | CSARDFHLRGGTQYF | TGCAGTGCTAGAGATTTCCATCTCCGGGGAGGGACCCAGTACTTC
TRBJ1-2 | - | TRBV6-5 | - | CASSYGRAGYTF | TGTGCCAGCAGTTATGGGAGGGCTGGCTACACCTTC
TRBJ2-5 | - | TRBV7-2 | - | CASSRGPWKYQETQYF | TGTGCCAGCAGCAGAGGGCCATGGAAGTACCAAGAGACCCAGTACTTC
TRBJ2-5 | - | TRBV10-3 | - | CAIKNARVARETQYF | TGTGCCATCAAAAATGCCCGCGTCGCAAGAGAGACCCAGTACTTC
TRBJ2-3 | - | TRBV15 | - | CATSRDWRGTSTDTQYF | TGTGCCACCAGCAGAGATTGGAGGGGGACCAGCACAGATACGCAGTATTTT
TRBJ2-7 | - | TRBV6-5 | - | CASSYVGGTYEQYF | TGTGCCAGCAGTTATGTGGGGGGTACCTACGAGCAGTACTTC
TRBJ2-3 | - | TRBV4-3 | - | CAGSLGLLTDTQYF | TGCGCCGGCAGCTTAGGACTCCTCACAGATACGCAGTATTTT
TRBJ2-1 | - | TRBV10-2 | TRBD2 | CASSIAGGRGREQFF | TGCGCCAGCAGTATAGCGGGGGGGCGGGGTCGTGAGCAGTTCTTC
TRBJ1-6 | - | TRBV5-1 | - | CTSSWDQDSMYSPLHF | TGCACCAGCAGCTGGGACCAGGACAGTATGTATTCACCCCTCCACTTT
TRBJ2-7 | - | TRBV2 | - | CASSEMLAVSYEQYF | TGTGCCAGCAGTGAAATGTTAGCGGTCTCCTACGAGCAGTACTTC
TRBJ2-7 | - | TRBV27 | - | CASRTTGKYEQYF | TGTGCCAGCCGAACAACAGGGAAATACGAGCAGTACTTC
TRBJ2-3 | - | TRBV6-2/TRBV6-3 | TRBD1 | CASSPRQGAHLTQYF | TGTGCCAGCAGCCCCAGACAGGGGGCCCACTTGACGCAGTATTTT
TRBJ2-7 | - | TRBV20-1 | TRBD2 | CSAVSGRAYEQYF | TGCAGTGCTGTCAGCGGGAGAGCCTACGAGCAGTACTTC